Shown below are 2 T cell receptor beta chains from a single sample sequenced in a study of control samples from healthy donors and cancer patients. Assay used: immunoSEQ multiplex PCR; TCRdb lists only in-frame clones, some missing. The sample contains about 120,000 clones, about 90% of which appear only once. Source material: blood. The receptors shown here come from a man aged 18 to 29 in good health.

The chain is built from TRBV18 and TRBJ2-1; TRBD1 aligns across 9 bases. Per the germline V gene, CDR1 is KGHSH and CDR2 is LQKENI. Germline trimming cut 3 bases from V and 8 bases from J; bases unmatched to any gene: 14. This CDR3 comprises 17 residues. The CDR3 nucleotides read TGTGCCAGCTCACCCCACCAGCCGGGACAGGGTGCGGATGAGCAGTTCTTC. It translates to CASSPHQPGQGADEQFF.

The chain couples TRBV9 to TRBJ1-5, with D hard to call. The V end lost 4 bases, the J end lost 1 base, and 15 bases lay between the germline ends. This CDR3 contains 16 residues. The germline V gene has CDR1 SGDLS and CDR2 YYNGEE. CDR3 in amino acids: CASSPGGTASNQPQHF. DNA for the CDR3: TGTGCCAGCAGCCCGGGTGGTACGGCCAGCAATCAGCCCCAGCATTTT.